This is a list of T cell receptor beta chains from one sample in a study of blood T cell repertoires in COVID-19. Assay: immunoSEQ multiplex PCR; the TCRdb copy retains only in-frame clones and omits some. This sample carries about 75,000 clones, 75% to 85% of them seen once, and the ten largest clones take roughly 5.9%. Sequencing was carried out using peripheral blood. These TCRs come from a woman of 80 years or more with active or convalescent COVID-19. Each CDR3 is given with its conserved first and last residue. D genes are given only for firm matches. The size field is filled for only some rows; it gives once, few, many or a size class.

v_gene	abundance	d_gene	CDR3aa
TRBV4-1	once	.	CASSQDLRRPRGSEAFF
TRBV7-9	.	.	CASSFLVESGSEQYF
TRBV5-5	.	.	CASSFYGGKTAFF
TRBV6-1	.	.	CASSDLRNQPQHF
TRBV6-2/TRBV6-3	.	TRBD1	CASSRSTGVGNQPQHF
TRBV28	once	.	CASRYSGVSNQPQHF
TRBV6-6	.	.	CASRRPSLYEQYF
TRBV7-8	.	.	CASAADRWNTEAFF
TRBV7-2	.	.	CASSLDRGATYEQYF
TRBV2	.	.	CASCEHSEQFF
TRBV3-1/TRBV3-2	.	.	CASRNARTRDTQYF
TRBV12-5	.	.	CASGPRVETQYF
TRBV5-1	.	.	CASSPTLQVDYEQYF
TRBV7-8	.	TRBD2	CASSKADLTSGEQFF
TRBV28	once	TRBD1	CASRGQGRPTAFF
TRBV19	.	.	CASDKGQSTDTQYF
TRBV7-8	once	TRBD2	CASSFGQRGLSGDTQYF
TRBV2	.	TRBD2	CASSRDYQKETQYF
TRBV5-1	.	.	CASSLVAGAPTNEQFF
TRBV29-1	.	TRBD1	CSGQQGSPAFF
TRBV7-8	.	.	CATTLRDTEETQYF
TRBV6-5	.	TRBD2	CASRSSGLAGGRQFF
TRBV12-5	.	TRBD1	CASGGQGARETQYF
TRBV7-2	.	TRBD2	CASSSTSGRFHEQYF
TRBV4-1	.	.	CASSHVPNTGELFF
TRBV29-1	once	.	CSAGRRVGEKLFF
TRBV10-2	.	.	CASKTGTYNEQFF